These 16 T cell receptor beta chains came from one sample sequenced in a study of blood T cell repertoires in COVID-19. Here immunoSEQ multiplex PCR was the method, and the copy in TCRdb shows in-frame clones only, minus some. Altogether around 400,000 clones are present, roughly 86% being singletons, with the ten largest covering 2.3%. Sequencing was carried out using peripheral blood. The receptors were sampled from a woman aged 60 to 75 with COVID-19, enrolled during active disease.

The chain links TRBV7-9 to TRBJ2-7; D is undetermined. Trimming removed 5 bases at V and 6 bases at J, with 14 bases between. Germline assignment: CDR1 SEHNR and CDR2 FQNEAQ (reference sequence). The CDR3 has 13 residues. This CDR3 reads CASSAQTFSEQYF. The CDR3 DNA reads as TGTGCCAGCAGCGCCCAGACTTTCAGCGAGCAGTACTTC. Full variable domain (remainder filled in from reference TRBV7-9 and TRBJ2-7): DTGVSQNPRHKITKRGQNVTFRCDPISEHNRLYWYRQTLGQGPEFLTYFQNEAQLEKSRLLSDRFSAERPKGSFSTLEIQRTEQGDSAMYLCASSAQTFSEQYFGPGTRLTVT.

This sequence joins TRBV10-2 and TRBJ1-3; D might be TRBD1 (6 bases). Germline assignment: CDR1 WSHSY and CDR2 SAAADI. CDR3 length equals 14 residues. Trimming stripped 6 bases from V and 2 bases from J, with 11 bases between. CDR3: CASRPQGTGNTIYF. DNA for the CDR3: TGCGCCAGCAGACCACAGGGCACTGGAAACACCATATATTTT.

CDR3 amino acids: CASSLGGATEAFF. The CDR3 region has the DNA TGTGCCAGCAGCCTCGGGGGGGCAACTGAAGCTTTCTTT. The chain uses TRBV3-1 (or the pseudogene TRBV3-2) and TRBJ1-1; maybe TRBD1 (6 bases). Trimming removed 4 bases from V and 5 bases from J, with 11 bases in between. Germline CDR1 and CDR2: LGHDT and YNNKEL (reference sequence). CDR3 length: 13 amino acids.

V usage is TRBV5-1 and J usage is TRBJ2-2; D possibly corresponds to TRBD1 (6 bases). Germline lookup yields CDR1 SGHRS and CDR2 YFSETQ. The V and J ends lost 1 base and 0 bases respectively, with 10 bases between them. This CDR3 is built from 16 residues. CDR3 residues: CASSLTGQANTGELFF. CDR3 DNA: TGCGCCAGCAGCTTGACGGGACAAGCGAACACCGGGGAGCTGTTTTTT.

This rearrangement joins TRBV19 to TRBJ1-4; 10 bases map to TRBD1. Germline values: CDR1 LNHDA, CDR2 SQIVND (reference sequence). This CDR3 region has 14 residues. J lost 7 bases, V lost 8 bases, and 7 bases had no gene match. The CDR3 DNA reads TGTGCCAGTTCCCCCGGGACAGGGGCTGAAAAACTGTTTTTT. Translated, it gives CASSPGTGAEKLFF.

The J gene is TRBJ2-7, the V gene TRBV28; 7 bases match TRBD1. In germline, CDR1 is MDHEN, CDR2 SYDVKM. V gave up 6 bases and J gave up 0 bases; unmatched junction bases: 8. CDR3 length: 15 residues. In nucleotides, the CDR3 is TGTGCCAGCAGAATGGGACAGACTTTCTCCTACGAGCAGTACTTC. This codes for CASRMGQTFSYEQYF. The full variable domain, rest sourced from reference TRBV28 and TRBJ2-7, is DVKVTQSSRYLVKRTGEKVFLECVQDMDHENMFWYRQDPGLGLRLIYFSYDVKMKEKGDIPEGYSVSREKKERFSLILESASTNQTSMYLCASRMGQTFSYEQYFGPGTRLTVT.

The J gene is TRBJ1-2, the V gene TRBV18; no clear D. V lost 3 bases to trimming and J lost 1 base, with 9 bases between them. Germline CDR1 KGHSH, CDR2 LQKENI. The CDR3 is 14 amino acids. The CDR3 DNA reads as TGTGCCAGCTCACCGGTGGCGGGTAACTATGGCTACACCTTC. It encodes CASSPVAGNYGYTF. Together with reference TRBV18 and TRBJ1-2, the CDR3 gives the full variable domain: NAGVMQNPRHLVRRRGQEARLRCSPMKGHSHVYWYRQLPEEGLKFMVYLQKENIIDESGMPKERFSAEFPKEGPSILRIQQVVRGDSAAYFCASSPVAGNYGYTFGSGTRLTVV.

The table lists this clone with a few counts. The CDR3, as DNA: TGTGCCAGCAGTTTTCCCCGGAGGGAGGGCTACACCTTC. Amino acid sequence: CASSFPRREGYTF. The chain links TRBV28 to TRBJ1-2, with D unclear. The germline V and J ends were trimmed by 3 bases and 8 bases, with 13 bases remaining between them. Germline V gene data show CDR1 as MDHEN and CDR2 as SYDVKM. The CDR3 runs to 13 residues.

V gene TRBV19 combines with J gene TRBJ1-4; TRBD1 agrees at 7 bases. Germline CDR1 LNHDA, CDR2 SQIVND (reference sequence). After removal of 3 bases from V and 4 bases from J, the junction contained 5 bases not matched to a gene. The CDR3 runs to 15 residues. CDR3 DNA: TGTGCCAGTAGTATTTACAGGGGAGATAATGAAAAACTGTTTTTT. Translation: CASSIYRGDNEKLFF.

The rearrangement links TRBV19 to TRBJ2-1; 8 nucleotides align to TRBD2. This CDR3 is 15 amino acids long. Looked up from germline, CDR1 is LNHDA and CDR2 is SQIVND (reference sequence). The junction had 8 bases not matched to a gene; V was cut back by 3 bases and J by 7 bases. The CDR3 nucleotides are TGTGCCAGTAGTATGAACTGGCGGGGGGAGAATGAGCAGTTCTTC. Amino acid sequence: CASSMNWRGENEQFF.

The genes are TRBV19 and TRBJ2-3, with D possibly being TRBD1 (6 bases). Germline V lookup: CDR1 LNHDA, CDR2 SQIVND (reference sequence). CDR3 length: 16 residues. V lost 2 bases to trimming and J lost 4 bases, with 16 bases between them. DNA of the CDR3: TGTGCCAGTAGTATACGGGAAGGGGGAAGGTCAGATACGCAGTATTTT. Protein sequence: CASSIREGGRSDTQYF.

Here the CDR3 reads CASSRGWTASTDTQYF. The DNA of the CDR3 is TGTGCCAGTAGTCGTGGGTGGACAGCCAGCACAGATACGCAGTATTTT. The J gene is TRBJ2-3, the V gene TRBV19, with D perhaps matching TRBD1 (6 bases). This CDR3 contains 16 residues. Germline CDR1 and CDR2: LNHDA and SQIVND (reference sequence). The germline V and J ends were trimmed by 5 bases and 0 bases, with 15 bases remaining between them.

The chain is built from TRBV18 and TRBJ2-5; 7 bases match TRBD2. Trimming cost V 6 bases and J 2 bases; bases outside gene matches: 6. CDR1 KGHSH and CDR2 LQKENI come from the germline V gene. This CDR3 is built from 14 residues. CDR3 amino acids: CASSGRGLQETQYF. The DNA of the CDR3 is TGTGCCAGCTCTGGGCGGGGGTTACAAGAGACCCAGTACTTC.

The sample holds a few counts of this clone. This chain connects TRBV2 to TRBJ1-6, with D unclear. The germline V gene encodes CDR1 SNHLY and CDR2 FYNNEI. The V end lost 4 bases, the J end lost 0 bases, and 10 bases lay between the germline ends. This CDR3 contains 16 residues. CDR3 sequence: CASSGTVSSYNSPLHF. In DNA form, the CDR3 reads TGTGCCAGCAGTGGGACTGTGAGCTCCTATAATTCACCCCTCCACTTT.

In the case of this clone: One end of the junction varies from germline; a read error may be responsible. The gene calls are TRBV18 and TRBJ1-1; D is unclear. CDR1 and CDR2 from the germline V gene are KGHSH and LQKENI. The CDR3 loop spans 14 amino acids. The CDR3 coding sequence is TGTGCCAGCTTACCACGGGCTTTGAACACTGAAGCTTTCTTT. As protein: CASLPRALNTEAFF.

The J gene is TRBJ2-3, the V gene TRBV7-9; 12 nucleotides line up with TRBD2. J lost 0 bases, V lost 5 bases, and 6 bases had no gene match. CDR1 and CDR2 (germline): SEHNR, FQNEAQ (reference sequence). CDR3 length: 17 residues. This chain's CDR3 is CASSMGLAGVSTDTQYF. The CDR3 nucleotides are TGTGCCAGCAGCATGGGACTAGCGGGTGTTAGCACAGATACGCAGTATTTT.